Below, 25 T cell receptor beta chains from the same sample are listed, as sequenced in a study of monozygotic twins with cystic fibrosis. Generated by immunoSEQ multiplex PCR, the TCRdb table keeps only in-frame clones and is missing some. The sample yields some 35,000 clones, about 89% seen once. Sequenced input: blood. These receptors were obtained from a boy younger than 10 with cystic fibrosis.

A single count supports this clone. V and J are TRBV6-5 and TRBJ2-1, with D unresolved. V was cut by 7 bases and J by 0 bases, with 13 bases left in between. This CDR3 region has 15 residues. Germline loops: CDR1 MNHEY, CDR2 SVGAGI. The CDR3 nucleotides are TGTGCCAGCACCCTCTCCGTGAGCTCCTACAATGAGCAGTTCTTC. Translation gives CASTLSVSSYNEQFF.

The J gene is TRBJ1-2, the V gene TRBV5-1; D not certain. This CDR3 is 12 amino acids long. Germline V gene sequence: CDR1 SGHRS, CDR2 YFSETQ. The V end was cut by 5 bases, the J end by 2 bases, with 7 bases between. This CDR3 reads CASREGNYGYTF. The CDR3 DNA sequence: TGCGCCAGCAGAGAGGGCAACTATGGCTACACCTTC. Based on the CDR3 plus reference TRBV5-1 and TRBJ1-2, the full variable domain is KAGVTQTPRYLIKTRGQQVTLSCSPISGHRSVSWYQQTPGQGLQFLFEYFSETQRNKGNFPGRFSGRQFSNSRSEMNVSTLELGDSALYLCASREGNYGYTFGSGTRLTVV.

This rearrangement joins TRBV10-1 to TRBJ2-3; perhaps TRBD1 as D (6 bases). V lost 2 bases, J lost 0 bases, and 6 bases lay in between. The CDR3 extends over 14 amino acids. Per the germline V gene, CDR1 is WNHNN and CDR2 is SYGVQD (reference sequence). In DNA form, the CDR3 reads TGCGCCAGCAGTGAGGGACAGAGCACAGATACGCAGTATTTT. This codes for CASSEGQSTDTQYF.

The chain links TRBV19 to TRBJ2-5; D not resolved. The CDR3 loop spans 15 amino acids. Germline values: CDR1 LNHDA, CDR2 SQIVND (reference sequence). V lost 3 bases, J lost 5 bases, and 16 bases lay in between. CDR3 bases: TGTGCCAGTAGTATGGCCTCTCTCGTAGGGGAGACCCAGTACTTC. Translated: CASSMASLVGETQYF.

The chain links TRBV5-4 to TRBJ2-5; the match to TRBD2 covers 7 bases. V gave up 0 bases and J gave up 4 bases; unmatched junction bases: 6. CDR3 length: 15 residues. Per the germline V gene, CDR1 is SGHNT and CDR2 is YYREEE (reference sequence). DNA of the CDR3: TGTGCCAGCAGCTTGGGGATTGGGAGGGGAGAGACCCAGTACTTC. Its translation: CASSLGIGRGETQYF.

The chain joins TRBV9 to TRBJ2-7; tentatively, D is TRBD2 (6 bases). The CDR3 has 17 amino acids. V dropped 0 bases and J dropped 3 bases, with 19 bases sitting between them. Germline CDR1 is SGDLS and CDR2 is YYNGEE. CDR3 amino acids: CASSVVARAGSGYEQYF. In nucleotides, the CDR3 is TGTGCCAGCAGCGTAGTGGCGCGGGCGGGGTCCGGCTACGAGCAGTACTTC.

The V and J genes are TRBV7-2 and TRBJ2-7; 7 bases are a match to TRBD1. The germline V gene has CDR1 SGHTA and CDR2 FQGNSA. The CDR3 loop spans 15 amino acids. V gave up 1 base and J gave up 6 bases; unmatched junction bases: 9. This CDR3 reads CASSLVVAGGSEQYF. The CDR3 region has the DNA TGTGCCAGCAGCTTAGTGGTAGCAGGGGGATCCGAGCAGTACTTC.

The sample holds one count of this clone. The chain employs TRBV6-1 and TRBJ2-5; D not certain. V was pared by 4 bases and J by 3 bases, with 6 bases between. This CDR3 is 12 amino acids long. Germline loops: CDR1 MNHNS, CDR2 SASEGT. CDR3 sequence reads: CASSAKEETQYF. The CDR3 DNA is TGTGCCAGCAGTGCTAAAGAAGAGACCCAGTACTTC.

V gene TRBV5-1 combines with J gene TRBJ1-1; D not certain. The CDR3 sequence is 15 residues long. The V gene lost 2 bases and the J gene lost 1 base, with 12 bases spanning the gap. The germline CDR1 and CDR2 sequences are SGHRS and YFSETQ. The CDR3 protein is CASSLMGLRNTEAFF. The CDR3 nucleotides are TGCGCCAGCAGCTTAATGGGCCTAAGGAACACTGAAGCTTTCTTT.

V is TRBV7-9 and J is TRBJ1-4, with D uncertain. V lost 8 bases, J lost 6 bases, and 13 bases lay in between. The CDR3 length is 13 residues. Looked up from germline, CDR1 is SEHNR and CDR2 is FQNEAQ (reference sequence). CDR3 region: CASDIRNDEKLFF. CDR3 DNA: TGTGCCAGCGATATCCGTAACGATGAAAAACTGTTTTTT.

The V and J genes are TRBV4-3 and TRBJ1-2; perhaps TRBD1 as D (5 bases). CDR1 is LGHNA and CDR2 is YSLEER in the germline V gene. V lost 4 bases, J lost 0 bases, and 6 bases lay in between. This CDR3 spans 13 amino acids. CDR3 sequence reads: CASSPGSNYGYTF. The CDR3 bases are TGCGCCAGCAGCCCAGGGTCTAACTATGGCTACACCTTC.

This clone was seen just once. This chain links TRBV12-5 with TRBJ2-5, with D unclear. V was pared by 7 bases and J by 1 base, with 7 bases between. The CDR3 spans 12 residues. Germline CDR1 and CDR2: LGHNT and FRNRAP. CDR3 sequence reads: CASAGPQETQYF. CDR3 DNA: TGTGCTAGTGCTGGGCCCCAAGAGACCCAGTACTTC.

The chain recombines TRBV7-8 with TRBJ2-5; D remains unclear. Trimming took 1 base from V and 2 from J, leaving 5 bases between them. The CDR3 totals 13 residues. CDR1 is SGHVS, CDR2 FQNEAQ, per germline. CDR3 in amino acids: CASSLVVQETQYF. DNA of the CDR3: TGTGCCAGCAGCTTAGTCGTTCAAGAGACCCAGTACTTC.

J is TRBJ1-4 and V is TRBV9; D is undetermined. Germline CDR1 and CDR2: SGDLS and YYNGEE. This CDR3 has 13 amino acids. V dropped 0 bases and J dropped 5 bases, with 5 bases sitting between them. The CDR3: CASSVEPNEKLFF. The CDR3 bases are TGTGCCAGCAGCGTAGAACCGAATGAAAAACTGTTTTTT. Using reference TRBV9 and TRBJ1-4 for the parts outside the CDR3, the full variable domain is DSGVTQTPKHLITATGQRVTLRCSPRSGDLSVYWYQQSLDQGLQFLIQYYNGEERAKGNILERFSAQQFPDLHSELNLSSLELGDSALYFCASSVEPNEKLFFGSGTQLSVL.

The V and J genes are TRBV7-9 and TRBJ1-4; D is undetermined. The V and J ends lost 6 bases and 0 bases respectively, with 11 bases between them. Germline CDR1 reads SEHNR; CDR2 reads FQNEAQ (reference sequence). This CDR3 contains 15 residues. The CDR3 region has the DNA TGTGCCAGCAGTCCCTTCACTGCAACTAATGAAAAACTGTTTTTT. Translating gives CASSPFTATNEKLFF.

V gene TRBV14 combines with J gene TRBJ1-4, with no clear D. This CDR3 is built from 18 residues. The V and J ends lost 1 base and 2 bases respectively, with 17 bases between them. CDR1 and CDR2 (germline): SGHDN, FVKESK. The CDR3 loop reads CASSQGAWAGKTNEKLFF. CDR3 DNA sequence: TGTGCCAGCAGCCAAGGGGCTTGGGCAGGCAAGACTAATGAAAAACTGTTTTTT.

V usage is TRBV5-6 and J usage is TRBJ2-1; 7 bases align to TRBD1. Trimming took 5 bases from V and 4 from J; bases not matched to a gene: 6. The CDR3 extends over 14 amino acids. Germline V CDR1 and CDR2: SGHDT, YYEEEE. The CDR3 loop is CASSRDREYNEQFF. CDR3 DNA: TGTGCCAGCAGTCGGGACAGAGAATACAATGAGCAGTTCTTC.

The chain recombines TRBV6-5 with TRBJ1-4; the match to TRBD1 covers 10 bases. With 4 bases clipped from V and 7 bases from J, the junction kept 6 bases outside the gene matches. The germline V gene has CDR1 MNHEY and CDR2 SVGAGI. There are 15 residues in the CDR3. The CDR3 protein is CASSFRWTGGEKLFF. CDR3 coding DNA: TGTGCCAGCAGTTTCCGTTGGACAGGGGGTGAAAAACTGTTTTTT.

The chain recombines TRBV9 with TRBJ1-1; TRBD1 might be the D (5 bases). In germline, CDR1 is SGDLS, CDR2 YYNGEE. The CDR3 consists of 15 residues. V lost 0 bases, J lost 2 bases, and 11 bases lay in between. This CDR3 is CASSVGAGKNTEAFF. CDR3 in DNA: TGTGCCAGCAGCGTAGGAGCAGGGAAAAACACTGAAGCTTTCTTT.

This rearrangement joins TRBV30 to TRBJ1-6, with TRBD1 matching 7 bases. Germline V CDR1 and CDR2: GTSNPN, SVGIG (reference sequence). Trimming removed 3 bases from V and 10 bases from J; junction bases left unmatched: 12. CDR3 length equals 15 residues. CDR3 amino acids: CAWSEEEQGRSPLHF. CDR3 coding DNA: TGTGCCTGGAGCGAGGAGGAACAGGGGAGGTCACCCCTCCACTTT.

This chain joins TRBV27 and TRBJ2-1; the D is unclear. The germline CDR1 and CDR2 sequences are MNHEY and SMNVEV (reference sequence). V was cut by 5 bases and J by 0 bases, with 8 bases left in between. The CDR3 has 14 residues. CDR3 DNA sequence: TGTGCCAGCAGTACCGCCACCTCCTACAATGAGCAGTTCTTC. It yields the protein CASSTATSYNEQFF.

The rearrangement links TRBV27 to TRBJ1-2; 9 nucleotides agree with TRBD1. The ends lost 6 bases at V and 0 bases at J; junction bases unmatched: 5. CDR3 length: 15 residues. The germline V gene has CDR1 MNHEY and CDR2 SMNVEV (reference sequence). CDR3 sequence reads: CASSPTGGANYGYTF. DNA for the CDR3: TGTGCCAGCAGCCCGACAGGGGGTGCTAACTATGGCTACACCTTC.

This chain uses TRBV6-1 with TRBJ1-6, with D uncertain. The CDR3 runs 11 residues. Germline V gives CDR1 MNHNS, CDR2 SASEGT. Trimming shortened V by 3 bases and J by 7 bases, and 1 base separated the two germline ends. CDR3 bases: TGTGCCAGCAGTGAGAATTCACCCCTCCACTTT. As protein: CASSENSPLHF.

CDR3 sequence reads: CASSYSRSFNEKLFF. CDR3 DNA sequence: TGTGCCAGCAGTTACTCGAGGTCTTTTAATGAAAAACTGTTTTTT. The gene calls are TRBV6-5 and TRBJ1-4; D unclear. This CDR3 has 15 residues. Trimming shortened V by 0 bases and J by 4 bases, and 9 bases separated the two germline ends. The germline gives CDR1 MNHEY, CDR2 SVGAGI.

The rearrangement joins TRBV9 to TRBJ1-1, with unresolved D. Trimming stripped 0 bases from V and 5 bases from J, with 11 bases between. The CDR3 covers 14 residues. Germline assignment: CDR1 SGDLS and CDR2 YYNGEE. In DNA form, the CDR3 reads TGTGCCAGCAGCGTAGGTGGTTCTGATACTGAAGCTTTCTTT. Its translation: CASSVGGSDTEAFF.